This T cell receptor beta chain emerged from a study of blood T cell repertoires in COVID-19. The overall study: T cells, B-cell-depleted T cells, or PBMCs supplied cDNA or gDNA.

Original processing methods: Cell counts per sample came from amplifying reference gene primers. The protocol was immunoSEQ multiplex PCR, while the TCRdb copy is restricted to in-frame clones and leaves out a portion. V and J calls and clone size follow that table, whereas D and trimming were derived from the DNA. The data contain 120,000 to 150,000 clones, 87% of them singletons. The TCR was taken from a woman between 45 and 65 years old with acute or convalescent COVID-19. The sequenced sample consisted of peripheral blood.

CDR3 nucleotide sequence: TGTGCCACCAGGGATAACACAGACTACGAGCAGTACTTC. Protein product: CATRDNTDYEQYF. The chain is built from TRBV24-1 and TRBJ2-7; D is unclear. V was clipped by 7 bases and J by 3 bases, with 12 bases between them. The CDR3 is made up of 13 amino acids. The germline V gene encodes CDR1 KGHDR and CDR2 SFDVKD.